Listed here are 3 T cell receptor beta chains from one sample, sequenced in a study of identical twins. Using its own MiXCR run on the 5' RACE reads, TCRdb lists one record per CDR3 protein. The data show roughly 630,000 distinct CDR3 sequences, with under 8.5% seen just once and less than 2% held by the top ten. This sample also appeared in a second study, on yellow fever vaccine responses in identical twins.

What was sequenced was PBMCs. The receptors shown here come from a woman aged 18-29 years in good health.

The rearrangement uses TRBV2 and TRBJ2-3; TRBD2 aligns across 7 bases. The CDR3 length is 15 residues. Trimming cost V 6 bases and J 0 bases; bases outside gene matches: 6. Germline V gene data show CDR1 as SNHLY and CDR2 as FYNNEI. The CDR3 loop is CASRPGLPSTDTQYF. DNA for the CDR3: TGTGCCAGCAGGCCGGGACTACCTAGCACAGATACGCAGTATTTT.

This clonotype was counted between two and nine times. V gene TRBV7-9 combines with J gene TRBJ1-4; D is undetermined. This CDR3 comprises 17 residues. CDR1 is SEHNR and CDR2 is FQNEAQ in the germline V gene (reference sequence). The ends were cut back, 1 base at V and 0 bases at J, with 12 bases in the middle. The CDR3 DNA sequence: TGTGCCAGCAGCTTAGGAAGATCGGAAGCAACTAATGAAAAACTGTTTTTT. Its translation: CASSLGRSEATNEKLFF.

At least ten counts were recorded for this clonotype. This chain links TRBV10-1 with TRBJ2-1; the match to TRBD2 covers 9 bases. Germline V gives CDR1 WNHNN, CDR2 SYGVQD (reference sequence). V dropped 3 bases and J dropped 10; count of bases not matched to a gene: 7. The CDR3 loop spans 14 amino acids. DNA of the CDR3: TGCGCCAGCAGTGACTTCGCGGGGGGGGACGAGCAGTTCTTC. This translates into CASSDFAGGDEQFF.